The 15 T cell receptor beta chains below all came from one sample that was sequenced in a study of blood T cell repertoires in COVID-19 (dated by TCRdb to 2020 to 2022). The receptor library was made with the immunoSEQ multiplex PCR assay. This is the immuneACCESS table as TCRdb keeps it, with only in-frame sequences that have V and J called. A part of the clones is gone; compared with another copy, unresolved V genes explain less than half, and the rest is unexplained. This sample is represented by under 200,000 clones; about 83% of them were singletons. Roughly 1.4% of the sample lies in the top ten. Sequenced input: peripheral blood. The receptors were gathered from a human donor in a cohort sampled during active COVID-19.

The gene calls are TRBV4-3 and TRBJ2-2, with 7 positions matching TRBD1. Trimming cost V 3 bases and J 2 bases; bases outside gene matches: 3. Germline assignment: CDR1 LGHNA and CDR2 YSLEER. CDR3 length: 15 amino acids. The CDR3 here is CASSQGQLNTGELFF. The DNA of the CDR3 is TGCGCCAGCAGCCAGGGACAGCTTAACACCGGGGAGCTGTTTTTT.

Regarding this clone: A single base separates this from a much larger clone, so it may be a read error. In the same sample, other DNA sequences code for this CDR3. The genes are TRBV3-1 (or the pseudogene TRBV3-2) and TRBJ2-7, with 7 bases lining up with TRBD1. CDR1 and CDR2 from the germline V gene are LGHDT and YNNKEL (reference sequence). The CDR3 consists of 12 residues. CDR3 nucleotides: TGTGCCAGCAGCACGACAGGGAACGAACAGTACTTC. This codes for CASSTTGNEQYF.

The gene calls are TRBV5-1 and TRBJ2-1; TRBD2 matches 14 bases. Trimming cost V 5 bases and J 6 bases; bases outside gene matches: 4. Germline values: CDR1 SGHRS, CDR2 YFSETQ. The CDR3 is 15 amino acids. This chain's CDR3 is CASRGLAGVVNEQFF. CDR3 sequence (DNA): TGCGCCAGCAGGGGACTAGCGGGAGTGGTCAATGAGCAGTTCTTC.

The chain is built from TRBV5-1 and TRBJ2-5; TRBD2 matches at 12 bases. The V gene's germline CDR1 is SGHRS and CDR2 YFSETQ. This CDR3 region has 16 residues. V was pared by 4 bases and J by 2 bases, with 6 bases of the junction left unmatched. The CDR3 coding sequence is TGCGCCAGCAGCCTCCCTAGCGGGGGGGGACAAGAGACCCAGTACTTC. It yields the protein CASSLPSGGGQETQYF.

The V and J genes are TRBV7-9 and TRBJ2-5; D gene ambiguous. V shed 2 bases and J shed 5 bases, with 6 bases lying between them. Per germline, CDR1 SEHNR and CDR2 FQNEAQ (reference sequence). CDR3 length: 12 amino acids. CDR3 bases: TGTGCCAGCAGCTTAAATTCGGAGACCCAGTACTTC. Its protein is CASSLNSETQYF.

V usage is TRBV24-1 and J usage is TRBJ2-3; 13 nucleotides line up with TRBD2. V trimming: 4 bases; J trimming: 1 base; junction bases outside the gene matches: 4. The CDR3 totals 17 residues. CDR1 is KGHDR and CDR2 is SFDVKD in the germline V gene. The CDR3 loop is CATSDSGLAGGTDTQYF. For the CDR3, the DNA is TGTGCCACCAGTGACTCCGGACTAGCGGGGGGCACAGATACGCAGTATTTT.

The chain recombines TRBV5-1 with TRBJ2-2, with D perhaps matching TRBD2 (5 bases). The CDR3 sequence is 15 residues long. V shed 0 bases and J shed 5 bases, with 11 bases lying between them. The V gene's germline CDR1 is SGHRS and CDR2 YFSETQ. The CDR3 is CASSLGAVKTGELFF. DNA for the CDR3: TGCGCCAGCAGCTTGGGAGCGGTCAAGACCGGGGAGCTGTTTTTT.

The genes are TRBV19 and TRBJ1-6; TRBD1 agrees at 8 bases. This CDR3 comprises 15 residues. Per germline, CDR1 LNHDA and CDR2 SQIVND (reference sequence). V dropped 5 bases and J dropped 5; count of bases not matched to a gene: 5. CDR3 DNA sequence: TGTGCCAGTAGTCCCCGGGACAGGCATAATTCACCCCTCCACTTT. It translates to CASSPRDRHNSPLHF.

In this sample, this clone turned up once. The chain has TRBV18 and TRBJ2-7; 9 bases match TRBD2. With 2 bases clipped from V and 2 bases from J, the junction kept 4 bases outside the gene matches. The CDR3 contains 15 residues. Germline lookup yields CDR1 KGHSH and CDR2 LQKENI. The CDR3 protein is CASSPSAGGTYEQYF. The DNA of the CDR3 is TGTGCCAGCTCACCAAGCGCGGGAGGGACCTACGAGCAGTACTTC.

The chain uses TRBV14 and TRBJ1-2; D remains ambiguous. Trimming cost V 1 base and J 4 bases, with 13 bases left between them. CDR1 is SGHDN, CDR2 FVKESK, per germline. This CDR3 has 15 residues. The CDR3 spells CASSQGEVPIYGYTF. DNA of the CDR3: TGTGCCAGCAGCCAAGGCGAGGTGCCAATCTATGGCTACACCTTC.

The rearrangement uses TRBV19 and TRBJ2-7, with a weak D call TRBD1 (6 bases). CDR3 length: 13 residues. With 8 bases removed from V and 2 bases from J, the gap between germline ends came to 13 bases. The germline CDR1 and CDR2 sequences are LNHDA and SQIVND (reference sequence). CDR3 sequence (DNA): TGTGCCAGTGCCAACGGACAGACCTACGAGCAGTACTTC. It translates to CASANGQTYEQYF.

The J gene is TRBJ1-1, the V gene TRBV29-1; D is unresolved. The CDR3 runs to 13 residues. CDR1 is SQVTM and CDR2 is ANQGSEA in the germline V gene. The V end lost 6 bases, the J end lost 8 bases, and 19 bases lay between the germline ends. The chain's CDR3 is CSVAVRTSGEAFF. The CDR3 nucleotides are TGCAGCGTCGCGGTCCGGACTTCGGGGGAAGCTTTCTTT.

The chain recombines TRBV5-1 with TRBJ2-2, with D possibly being TRBD1 (6 bases). The CDR3 is 15 amino acids. Between the trimmed V and J ends, which lost 1 base and 6 bases, there was a span of 13 bases. The germline gives CDR1 SGHRS, CDR2 YFSETQ. The DNA for the CDR3 is TGCGCCAGCAGCTTGAGTCAGGGGAGTTCCGGGGAGCTGTTTTTT. Translated: CASSLSQGSSGELFF.

The chain carries TRBV28 and TRBJ2-7, with D perhaps TRBD2 (5 bases). Per germline, CDR1 MDHEN and CDR2 SYDVKM. V dropped 8 bases and J dropped 7 bases, with 18 bases sitting between them. CDR3 length equals 13 residues. The CDR3 is CASHSWEPEEQYF. The CDR3 DNA reads as TGTGCCAGCCACTCGTGGGAGCCGGAAGAGCAGTACTTC.

This chain links TRBV28 with TRBJ1-2; D possibly corresponds to TRBD1 (6 bases). The ends were cut back, 5 bases at V and 6 bases at J, with 19 bases in the middle. The CDR3 spans 15 residues. Germline CDR1 reads MDHEN; CDR2 reads SYDVKM. The CDR3 sequence: CASSLGGNQGHGYTF. As DNA, the CDR3 is TGTGCCAGCAGTCTCGGGGGGAACCAGGGGCATGGCTACACCTTC.